This TCR beta chain was captured in a study of human T cells and chemical hapten exposure. Described time point: patch test 3, about 24 weeks after DPC sensitization. Regarding treatment: therapeutic diphenylcyclopropenone sensitization with weekly scalp DPC. TCRdb itself ran the RACE reads through MiXCR, one entry per CDR3 protein. The repertoire has 190,000 or so distinct CDR3 sequences, 24% of them found once; the top ten carry 2.5%. This clonotype was recorded only once. Sequenced here: whole blood, sampled in connection with sensitization to the hapten diphenylcyclopropenone (DPC). This sequence was found in a woman aged 40 to 50 with alopecia areata. Some clones in this sample may be carry-over from other donors' samples.

The CDR3 loop is CASSISGYEQYF. CDR3 sequence (DNA): TGTGCCAGCAGCATCTCCGGCTACGAGCAGTACTTC. This chain connects TRBV6-5 to TRBJ2-7; D unclear. The germline V and J ends were trimmed by 6 bases and 3 bases, with 9 bases remaining between them. The CDR3 length is 12 residues. Germline V gene data show CDR1 as MNHEY and CDR2 as SVGAGI.